The 10 T cell receptor beta chains reported below all come from one sample, sequenced in a study of T cells after yellow fever vaccination. MiXCR was run by TCRdb on the 5' RACE reads, yielding one entry per CDR3 protein. Here the sample spans approximately 550,000 distinct CDR3 sequences, 15% to 20% being singletons. The material was PBMCs, obtained 15 days after the yellow fever booster vaccination. The receptors were gathered from a man aged 30 to 39 who received the YFV17D yellow fever vaccine.

This clonotype was detected only a few times. The J gene is TRBJ2-1, the V gene TRBV3-1, with D possibly TRBD1 on 6 matching bases. Germline V lookup: CDR1 LGHDT, CDR2 YNNKEL (reference sequence). The germline V and J ends were trimmed by 4 bases and 0 bases, with 10 bases remaining between them. The CDR3 spans 15 residues. This CDR3 reads CASSLQGYSYNEQFF. As DNA, the CDR3 is TGTGCCAGCAGCCTACAGGGTTACTCCTACAATGAGCAGTTCTTC.

This clonotype was picked up a small number of times. The gene calls are TRBV29-1 and TRBJ2-3, with D possibly TRBD1 on 6 matching bases. This CDR3 contains 16 residues. CDR1 and CDR2 from the germline V gene are SQVTM and ANQGSEA. V lost 4 bases, J lost 0 bases, and 17 bases lay in between. CDR3 coding DNA: TGCAGCGTTGCCGGGACAAACCTCCTGAGCACAGATACGCAGTATTTT. It translates to CSVAGTNLLSTDTQYF.

This clonotype was found a few times. The chain combines TRBV7-9 with TRBJ2-3; 11 bases map to TRBD2. Germline CDR1 SEHNR, CDR2 FQNEAQ (reference sequence). This CDR3 is 16 amino acids long. The V gene end was trimmed by 6 bases and the J gene end by 2 bases; junction bases not matched to a gene: 7. The CDR3 loop reads CASRVAGGPDTDTQYF. The DNA for the CDR3 is TGTGCCAGCAGGGTAGCGGGAGGGCCGGACACAGATACGCAGTATTTT.

The chain joins TRBV9 to TRBJ2-1; D gene uncertain. Per the germline V gene, CDR1 is SGDLS and CDR2 is YYNGEE. The CDR3 covers 14 residues. Trimming shortened V by 4 bases and J by 5 bases, and 13 bases separated the two germline ends. In DNA form, the CDR3 reads TGTGCCAGCAGCATTACCGGGCCTAACAATGAGCAGTTCTTC. Translating gives CASSITGPNNEQFF.

This clonotype was seen ten or more times. The CDR3 spells CASSLVSGRWHEQFF. The CDR3 region has the DNA TGTGCCAGCAGCTTAGTTAGCGGGAGGTGGCATGAGCAGTTCTTC. V usage is TRBV7-3 and J usage is TRBJ2-1; TRBD2 matches at 10 bases. The CDR3 sequence is 15 residues long. Germline CDR1 SGHTA, CDR2 FQGTGA. With V trimmed by 2 bases and J by 8 bases, 6 bases remained unmatched.

This clonotype was counted between two and nine times. This chain uses TRBV7-2 with TRBJ2-5; perhaps TRBD1 as D (7 bases). V was pared by 5 bases and J by 4 bases, with 11 bases between. The CDR3 is made up of 13 amino acids. Germline loops: CDR1 SGHTA, CDR2 FQGNSA. DNA of the CDR3: TGTGCCAGCAGCCCAGGGGGGATAGAGACCCAGTACTTC. It codes for CASSPGGIETQYF.

The J gene is TRBJ2-1, the V gene TRBV7-2; 13 bases agree with TRBD2. The ends lost 5 bases at V and 3 bases at J; junction bases unmatched: 4. CDR3 length equals 16 residues. Germline V CDR1 and CDR2: SGHTA, FQGNSA. CDR3 in amino acids: CASSTRTSGGYNEQFF. CDR3 bases: TGTGCCAGCAGCACGAGGACTAGCGGGGGCTACAATGAGCAGTTCTTC.

The chain employs TRBV5-8 and TRBJ2-7; D might be TRBD2 (6 bases). The germline gives CDR1 SGHTS, CDR2 YDEGEE. CDR3 length: 18 residues. Trimming pared 9 bases from V and 0 bases from J, leaving 28 bases between. Here the CDR3 reads CAIGPGLIWRGSSYEQYF. CDR3 nucleotides: TGTGCCATCGGCCCCGGGCTTATCTGGAGGGGAAGCTCCTACGAGCAGTACTTC.

This clonotype was seen at least ten times. The rearrangement links TRBV18 to TRBJ1-1, with D unresolved. Trimming cost V 2 bases and J 1 base, with 5 bases left between them. Looked up from germline, CDR1 is KGHSH and CDR2 is LQKENI. This CDR3 contains 13 residues. This chain's CDR3 is CASSPTGNTEAFF. CDR3 sequence (DNA): TGTGCCAGCTCACCAACGGGGAACACTGAAGCTTTCTTT.

This sequence joins TRBV4-2 and TRBJ2-7; D remains ambiguous. Trimming removed 0 bases at V and 1 base at J, with 7 bases between. Germline V gives CDR1 LGHNA, CDR2 YNFKEQ. CDR3 length: 14 amino acids. CDR3 bases: TGTGCCAGCAGCCAAGAGAGACGATCCTACGAGCAGTACTTC. This encodes CASSQERRSYEQYF.